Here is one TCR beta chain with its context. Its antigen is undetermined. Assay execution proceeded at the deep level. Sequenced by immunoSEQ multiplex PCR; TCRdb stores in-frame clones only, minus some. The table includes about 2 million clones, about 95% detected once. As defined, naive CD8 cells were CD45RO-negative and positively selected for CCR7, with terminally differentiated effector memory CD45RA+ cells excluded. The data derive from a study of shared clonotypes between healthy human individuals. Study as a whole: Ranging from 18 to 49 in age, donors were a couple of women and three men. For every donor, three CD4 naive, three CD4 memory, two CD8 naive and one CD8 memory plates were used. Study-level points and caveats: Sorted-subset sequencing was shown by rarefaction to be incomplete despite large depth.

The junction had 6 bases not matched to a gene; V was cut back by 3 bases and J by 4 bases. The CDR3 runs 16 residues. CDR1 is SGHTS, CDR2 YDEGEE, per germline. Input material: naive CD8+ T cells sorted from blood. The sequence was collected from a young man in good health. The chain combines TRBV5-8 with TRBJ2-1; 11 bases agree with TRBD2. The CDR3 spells CASSSIAGGPYNEQFF. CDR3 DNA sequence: TGTGCCAGCAGCTCGATAGCGGGGGGGCCTTACAATGAGCAGTTCTTC.